The rows below give T cell receptor beta chains drawn from one sample of a study of blood T cells in healthy people across ages. TCRdb re-called the 5' RACE reads with MiXCR, one entry per CDR3 protein. The table has about 830,000 distinct CDR3 sequences, roughly 50% seen once. Sequencing was carried out using blood. The receptors were gathered from a young man in good health. Each CDR3 is given with its conserved first and last residue. The D gene is left open where the match is weak. Clone size is shown for a subset of rows, as once, few, many or a class of expanded clone.

clone size: .
D gene: TRBD1
J gene: TRBJ2-5
CDR3 length: 13
V gene: TRBV20-1
CDR3 DNA: TGCAGTGCTATCGGGACAGGGAAAGAGACCCAGTACTTC
CDR3 protein: CSAIGTGKETQYF

clone size: .
D gene: TRBD1
J gene: TRBJ1-1
CDR3 length: 14
V gene: TRBV6-5
CDR3 DNA: TGTGCCAGCAGTTTCGACAGGGGGAAGACTGAAGCTTTCTTT
CDR3 protein: CASSFDRGKTEAFF

clone size: .
D gene: TRBD1
J gene: TRBJ2-7
CDR3 length: 17
V gene: TRBV12-3/TRBV12-4
CDR3 DNA: TGTGCCAGTAGTCCCTTCGACGGGACAGGGAGGGTTTACGAGCAGTACTTC
CDR3 protein: CASSPFDGTGRVYEQYF

clone size: .
D gene: .
J gene: TRBJ1-2
CDR3 length: 14
V gene: TRBV18
CDR3 DNA: TGTGCCAGCTCAACGATGACCCGTTCCGGCGGCTGCACCTTC
CDR3 protein: CASSTMTRSGGCTF

clone size: .
D gene: TRBD1
J gene: TRBJ1-2
CDR3 length: 18
V gene: TRBV28
CDR3 DNA: TGTGCCAGCAGGCGACAATCGGGGACAGGGGGATCTAACTATGGCTACACCTTC
CDR3 protein: CASRRQSGTGGSNYGYTF

clone size: few
D gene: .
J gene: TRBJ2-7
CDR3 length: 12
V gene: TRBV5-1
CDR3 DNA: TGCGCCAGTAGCCCCGGGAGCAACGAGCAGTACTTC
CDR3 protein: CASSPGSNEQYF

clone size: .
D gene: .
J gene: TRBJ2-1
CDR3 length: 12
V gene: TRBV11-2
CDR3 DNA: TGTGCCTCCAAGGGACCCTACAATGAGCAGTTCTTC
CDR3 protein: CASKGPYNEQFF

clone size: .
D gene: TRBD2
J gene: TRBJ2-7
CDR3 length: 16
V gene: TRBV20-1
CDR3 DNA: TGCAGTGCTAGAGCGGGACTAGCGACGAGCTCCTACGAGCAGTACTTC
CDR3 protein: CSARAGLATSSYEQYF

clone size: .
D gene: TRBD2
J gene: TRBJ2-3
CDR3 length: 16
V gene: TRBV20-1
CDR3 DNA: TGCAGTGCTAAGGCAGGACTAGCGGGAGAGACAGATACGCAGTATTTT
CDR3 protein: CSAKAGLAGETDTQYF

clone size: .
D gene: .
J gene: TRBJ2-7
CDR3 length: 12
V gene: TRBV20-1
CDR3 DNA: TGCAGTGCTAGAGAGAATTCCTACGAGCAGTACTTC
CDR3 protein: CSARENSYEQYF

clone size: few
D gene: TRBD2
J gene: TRBJ2-3
CDR3 length: 16
V gene: TRBV7-9
CDR3 DNA: TGTGCCAGCAGCCCCAACCTAGCGGGGCTCACAGATACGCAGTATTTT
CDR3 protein: CASSPNLAGLTDTQYF

clone size: .
D gene: .
J gene: TRBJ2-7
CDR3 length: 14
V gene: TRBV7-2
CDR3 DNA: TGTGCCCGCAGCTTAATAGGTGGCGGGCCTAAAGAGTACTTC
CDR3 protein: CARSLIGGGPKEYF

clone size: .
D gene: .
J gene: TRBJ2-5
CDR3 length: 15
V gene: TRBV11-2
CDR3 DNA: TGTGCCAGCAGCTCTATGCGGACCCTCGGGGAGACCCAGTACTTC
CDR3 protein: CASSSMRTLGETQYF

clone size: few
D gene: .
J gene: TRBJ2-4
CDR3 length: 19
V gene: TRBV7-9
CDR3 DNA: TGTGCCAGCAGCTTAGGCCAAACGGCTTTAGCCAGTGGCAAAAACATTCAGTACTTC
CDR3 protein: CASSLGQTALASGKNIQYF

clone size: few
D gene: .
J gene: TRBJ2-1
CDR3 length: 12
V gene: TRBV5-6
CDR3 DNA: TGTGCCAGCAGCAAGGAGGGCAATGAGCAGTTCTTC
CDR3 protein: CASSKEGNEQFF

clone size: .
D gene: .
J gene: TRBJ1-2
CDR3 length: 13
V gene: TRBV19
CDR3 DNA: TGTGCCAGTAGTGTCGACCCGGGGGACGGCTACACCTTC
CDR3 protein: CASSVDPGDGYTF

clone size: few
D gene: .
J gene: TRBJ2-1
CDR3 length: 12
V gene: TRBV2
CDR3 DNA: TGTGCCAGCAGTAGCAAGGGGAATGAGCAGTTCTTC
CDR3 protein: CASSSKGNEQFF

clone size: .
D gene: .
J gene: TRBJ2-5
CDR3 length: 15
V gene: TRBV12-3/TRBV12-4
CDR3 DNA: TGTGCCAGCAGGCACCGTCAAACTAGACAAGAGACCCAGTACTTC
CDR3 protein: CASRHRQTRQETQYF

clone size: .
D gene: .
J gene: TRBJ2-4
CDR3 length: 16
V gene: TRBV2
CDR3 DNA: TGTGCCAGCAGTGCGTTGGGCCTTACGTCCGAAAACATTCAGTACTTC
CDR3 protein: CASSALGLTSENIQYF

clone size: .
D gene: .
J gene: TRBJ2-7
CDR3 length: 13
V gene: TRBV2
CDR3 DNA: TGTGCCAGCACCCGGGACGTCGCCTACGAGCAGTACTTC
CDR3 protein: CASTRDVAYEQYF

clone size: many
D gene: TRBD1
J gene: TRBJ2-5
CDR3 length: 15
V gene: TRBV20-1
CDR3 DNA: TGCAGTGCTAGAGACCGACAGGGGGCTTTGGAGACCCAGTACTTC
CDR3 protein: CSARDRQGALETQYF

clone size: .
D gene: .
J gene: TRBJ1-2
CDR3 length: 10
V gene: TRBV30
CDR3 DNA: TGTGCCTGGAGTCACACCCGCTACACCTTC
CDR3 protein: CAWSHTRYTF

clone size: once
D gene: .
J gene: TRBJ2-5
CDR3 length: 14
V gene: TRBV10-3
CDR3 DNA: TGTGCCATCAGCAGCCGGGACTTACAAGAGACCCAGTACTTC
CDR3 protein: CAISSRDLQETQYF

clone size: .
D gene: .
J gene: TRBJ2-7
CDR3 length: 14
V gene: TRBV10-3
CDR3 DNA: TGTGCCATCAGTGAGTCGTTATCCGGACGGGAGCAGTACTTC
CDR3 protein: CAISESLSGREQYF

clone size: few
D gene: .
J gene: TRBJ2-1
CDR3 length: 14
V gene: TRBV5-5
CDR3 DNA: TGTGCCAGCGCCCGGGGGAGCTCCTACAATGAGCAGTTCTTC
CDR3 protein: CASARGSSYNEQFF

clone size: .
D gene: TRBD1
J gene: TRBJ2-7
CDR3 length: 14
V gene: TRBV20-1
CDR3 DNA: TGCAGTGCCAAGAGGACAGGGGGAGTGGACGAGCAGTACTTC
CDR3 protein: CSAKRTGGVDEQYF

clone size: .
D gene: .
J gene: TRBJ2-7
CDR3 length: 13
V gene: TRBV13
CDR3 DNA: TGTGCCAGCAGCTCGGGACAAGAATACGAGCAGTACTTC
CDR3 protein: CASSSGQEYEQYF

clone size: few
D gene: .
J gene: TRBJ2-5
CDR3 length: 17
V gene: TRBV5-1
CDR3 DNA: TGCGCCAGCAGCTTCCTGTCGACAGAAAGGTACCAAGAGACCCAGTACTTC
CDR3 protein: CASSFLSTERYQETQYF

clone size: .
D gene: .
J gene: TRBJ1-1
CDR3 length: 14
V gene: TRBV6-1
CDR3 DNA: TGTGCCAGCAGTGAATTAAGGCAGAACACTGAAGCTTTCTTT
CDR3 protein: CASSELRQNTEAFF

clone size: once
D gene: TRBD2
J gene: TRBJ2-1
CDR3 length: 14
V gene: TRBV20-1
CDR3 DNA: TGCAGTGCTAGTGTCCGGAGCGGGAGGATAGATCTGTTCTTC
CDR3 protein: CSASVRSGRIDLFF

clone size: .
D gene: .
J gene: TRBJ2-5
CDR3 length: 13
V gene: TRBV10-3
CDR3 DNA: TGTGCCATCACCGCTCAACAACAAGAGACCCAGTACTTC
CDR3 protein: CAITAQQQETQYF

clone size: .
D gene: TRBD2
J gene: TRBJ2-2
CDR3 length: 15
V gene: TRBV6-5
CDR3 DNA: TGTACCAGCTTCTGGACTAGCGGACTCACCGGGGAGCTGTTTTTT
CDR3 protein: CTSFWTSGLTGELFF

clone size: once
D gene: .
J gene: TRBJ2-1
CDR3 length: 11
V gene: TRBV12-5
CDR3 DNA: TGTGCCAGTGGTTGGGCAGGGATGCTGTTCTTC
CDR3 protein: CASGWAGMLFF

clone size: .
D gene: .
J gene: TRBJ1-1
CDR3 length: 13
V gene: TRBV28
CDR3 DNA: TGTGCCAGCACCGGGACACGAGCCCTTGAAGCTTTCTTT
CDR3 protein: CASTGTRALEAFF

clone size: few
D gene: .
J gene: TRBJ2-7
CDR3 length: 15
V gene: TRBV6-2/TRBV6-3
CDR3 DNA: TGTGCCAGCAGTTCTGGCGGGATAGGGACCTACGAGCAGTACTTC
CDR3 protein: CASSSGGIGTYEQYF

clone size: .
D gene: TRBD1
J gene: TRBJ1-1
CDR3 length: 13
V gene: TRBV12-3/TRBV12-4
CDR3 DNA: TGTGCCAGCAGTTGGGACAGGGAGACTGAAGCTTTCTTT
CDR3 protein: CASSWDRETEAFF